The clone carrying this T cell receptor beta chain was detected only a few times. Its cognate antigen is unknown. This entry comes from a study of naive and memory T cell subsets. Both TRBC1 and TRBC2 were covered by a beta constant-region primer of two equimolar oligonucleotides. Ligated cDNA was amplified by four rounds of PCR with nested alpha and beta constant-region primers and SP2. TCRdb redid the calling of the UMI-ligation and nested PCR reads with MiXCR, one entry per CDR3 protein. The sample has roughly 140,000 distinct CDR3 sequences; under 25% are singletons. Study observations and caveats: Clonotypes are single alpha or beta chains, not paired receptors. A few larger clonotypes appeared in naive repertoires, especially CD8, possibly memory cells re-expressing CD45RA. Between naive and memory subsets, TCR abundance power law exponents differed.

This receptor was identified in a human donor in good health. The specimen was naive CD8+ T cells from blood.

CDR3 in amino acids: CAISEPFIAGGSYEQYF. Here the CDR3 DNA reads TGTGCCATCAGTGAGCCCTTTATAGCGGGAGGGAGCTACGAGCAGTACTTC. The gene calls are TRBV10-3 and TRBJ2-7; 11 nucleotides agree with TRBD2. V shed 2 bases and J 3 bases; nucleotides not matched to a gene: 9. Germline V gives CDR1 ENHRY, CDR2 SYGVKD. CDR3 size: 17 residues.